The next 25 T cell receptor beta chains were all read from a single sample in a study of persistence of HIV-infected CD4 T cells (dated by TCRdb to the early 2020s). These TCRs' antigens remain unknown. TCRbeta repertoires were sequenced from genomic DNA with the immunoSEQ hsTCRB assay version 4 in survey mode. TCRdb stores this immuneACCESS table with in-frame sequences only. Part of the clones is absent; in the studies checked, under half of the shortfall reflects unresolved V genes, and no reason is known for the rest. In all, the sample holds 35,000 to 40,000 clones, and 80% to 90% of those were seen once. The leading ten clones occupy 1.3% of the sample. Read against the paper, the sample's treatment or condition label means: suppressive antiretroviral therapy. Cells were stimulated with anti-CD3/anti-CD28 magnetic beads as a nonspecific positive control representing the CD4+ T cell repertoire. CD4+ T cells that responded were sorted based on upregulation of both CD40 ligand and CD69.

The sample consisted of CD4+ T cells sorted from PBMCs after roughly 18-hour stimulation, taken from a patient who received antiretroviral therapy. Read against the paper, the sample's cell subset or site label means: CD40L+CD69+ CD4 T cells responding to anti-CD3/anti-CD28 beads, representing the overall repertoire. Receptor source: an adult man with HIV who was CMV-seropositive.

The rearrangement uses TRBV19 and TRBJ1-1; D gene ambiguous. The V and J ends lost 4 bases and 4 bases respectively, with 7 bases between them. Germline V gene lookup returns CDR1 LNHDA and CDR2 SQIVND (reference sequence). The CDR3 runs to 12 residues. CDR3 in amino acids: CASSSPRTEAFF. The CDR3, as DNA: TGTGCCAGTAGTAGCCCGCGCACTGAAGCTTTCTTT.

CDR3 in DNA: TGTGCCAGCAGCTTAGAACGGCTAGCGGAGGAGTACAATGAGCAGTTCTTC. Encoded protein: CASSLERLAEEYNEQFF. V usage is TRBV7-9 and J usage is TRBJ2-1, with TRBD2 identical over 7 bases. V lost 1 base to trimming and J lost 4 bases; unmatched junction nucleotides: 10. This CDR3 has 17 amino acids. Germline V lookup: CDR1 SEHNR, CDR2 FQNEAQ (reference sequence).

V gene TRBV30 combines with J gene TRBJ2-2, with 9 bases fitting TRBD1. Germline V gene data show CDR1 as GTSNPN and CDR2 as SVGIG (reference sequence). V dropped 4 bases and J dropped 5; count of bases not matched to a gene: 5. The CDR3 has 14 amino acids. This CDR3 is CAWNTGTGTGELFF. In nucleotides, the CDR3 is TGTGCCTGGAATACAGGGACAGGGACCGGGGAGCTGTTTTTT.

This rearrangement joins TRBV25-1 to TRBJ2-6; TRBD2 agrees at 7 bases. The ends lost 4 bases at V and 0 bases at J; junction bases unmatched: 9. The CDR3 covers 18 residues. From germline, CDR1 is MGHDK and CDR2 SYGVNS. CDR3 nucleotide sequence: TGTGCCAGCAGTGCACACAGCGGGGACGGCTCTGGGGCCAACGTCCTGACTTTC. Protein product: CASSAHSGDGSGANVLTF. The whole variable domain, filled in from reference TRBV25-1 and TRBJ2-6, reads EADIYQTPRYLVIGTGKKITLECSQTMGHDKMYWYQQDPGMELHLIHYSYGVNSTEKGDLSSESTVSRIRTEHFPLTLESARPSHTSQYLCASSAHSGDGSGANVLTFGAGSRLTVL.

The chain couples TRBV24-1 to TRBJ2-2; no definite D call. The CDR3 consists of 12 residues. Trimming left V 8 bases short and J 4 bases short, with 7 bases between. CDR1 and CDR2 from the germline V gene are KGHDR and SFDVKD. CDR3: CATKGTTGELFF. The CDR3, as DNA: TGTGCCACCAAGGGAACCACCGGGGAGCTGTTTTTT.

The chain uses TRBV14 and TRBJ1-1; D unclear. V was trimmed by 2 bases and J by 4 bases, leaving 17 bases between them. CDR3 length: 16 amino acids. The germline CDR1 and CDR2 sequences are SGHDN and FVKESK. CDR3 nucleotides: TGTGCCAGCAGCCAACGTCAGCCTACCCGGACCACTGAAGCTTTCTTT. This encodes CASSQRQPTRTTEAFF.

V gene TRBV20-1 combines with J gene TRBJ1-1; no clear D. The length of the CDR3 is 14 residues. Germline values: CDR1 DFQATT, CDR2 SNEGSKA (reference sequence). V lost 3 bases and J lost 0, with 11 bases in between. The DNA for the CDR3 is TGCAGTGCTAGTCCAGACGGGTTGAACACTGAAGCTTTCTTT. It is translated as CSASPDGLNTEAFF.

The chain recombines TRBV18 with TRBJ2-3; 10 bases agree with TRBD2. The CDR3 sequence is 18 residues long. Germline CDR1 reads KGHSH; CDR2 reads LQKENI. J lost 1 base, V lost 8 bases, and 15 bases had no gene match. In DNA, the CDR3 is TGTGCCAGCGGACCTAGCGGGAGTACGTCGTGGGGCACAGATACGCAGTATTTT. Protein product: CASGPSGSTSWGTDTQYF.

The J gene is TRBJ2-6, the V gene TRBV7-9; no reliable D call. CDR3 length equals 15 residues. Germline V gene sequence: CDR1 SEHNR, CDR2 FQNEAQ (reference sequence). With 2 bases removed from V and 2 bases from J, the gap between germline ends came to 7 bases. CDR3 region: CASSLSRAGANVLTF. The CDR3 bases are TGTGCCAGCAGCTTAAGTAGGGCTGGGGCCAACGTCCTGACTTTC.

The rearrangement uses TRBV5-1 and TRBJ1-1, with D hard to call. Trimming took off 0 bases at V and 4 bases at J, with 7 bases between the two ends. This CDR3 comprises 13 residues. Per the germline V gene, CDR1 is SGHRS and CDR2 is YFSETQ. CDR3 sequence: CASSLEFGTEAFF. In DNA form, the CDR3 reads TGCGCCAGCAGCTTGGAATTCGGCACTGAAGCTTTCTTT.

The chain is built from TRBV6-6 and TRBJ2-1; 9 nucleotides match TRBD1. V lost 2 bases, J lost 8 bases, and 4 bases stayed unmatched. In germline, CDR1 is MNHNY, CDR2 SVGAGI (reference sequence). The CDR3 is 14 residues long. CDR3: CASSYGTGTDEQFF. DNA for the CDR3: TGTGCCAGCAGTTACGGGACAGGGACCGATGAGCAGTTCTTC.

This chain uses TRBV6-5 with TRBJ2-1; D might be TRBD1 (6 bases). The CDR3 extends over 13 amino acids. The V and J ends lost 3 bases and 8 bases respectively, with 11 bases between them. Germline CDR1 and CDR2: MNHEY and SVGAGI. The CDR3 DNA reads TGTGCCAGCAGTTATACAGGGCGACATGAGCAGTTCTTC. It codes for CASSYTGRHEQFF.

The chain is built from TRBV18 and TRBJ1-2; the match to TRBD1 covers 7 bases. CDR1 is KGHSH and CDR2 is LQKENI in the germline V gene. V gave up 3 bases and J gave up 8 bases; unmatched junction bases: 6. The CDR3 is 13 amino acids. The CDR3 coding sequence is TGTGCCAGCTCACCCGACAGGGCCGGAGGCTACACCTTC. Its protein product is CASSPDRAGGYTF.

The chain employs TRBV6-5 and TRBJ2-7; unclear D gene. Germline CDR1 and CDR2: MNHEY and SVGAGI. V lost 2 bases, J lost 6 bases, and 11 bases lay in between. The CDR3 consists of 13 residues. CDR3: CASSYAGRGEQYF. In nucleotides, the CDR3 is TGTGCCAGCAGTTACGCTGGTCGTGGCGAGCAGTACTTC.

The CDR3 here is CASSLGQGARNQPQHF. In DNA, the CDR3 is TGTGCCAGCAGCTTAGGGCAGGGGGCAAGAAATCAGCCCCAGCATTTT. The J gene is TRBJ1-5, the V gene TRBV7-2, with TRBD1 matching 8 bases. The germline V gene has CDR1 SGHTA and CDR2 FQGNSA. V was pared by 1 base and J by 4 bases, with 6 bases of the junction left unmatched. The CDR3 totals 16 residues.

V gene TRBV19 combines with J gene TRBJ1-6; 7 nucleotides line up with TRBD1. CDR1 and CDR2 from the germline V gene are LNHDA and SQIVND (reference sequence). The CDR3 runs 17 residues. V was clipped by 4 bases and J by 0 bases; unmatched bases: 6. This CDR3 is CASSTPTGSSYNSPLHF. The CDR3 DNA reads as TGTGCCAGTAGTACCCCGACAGGGAGCTCCTATAATTCACCCCTCCACTTT.

The J gene is TRBJ2-7, the V gene TRBV5-1; D is ambiguous. This CDR3 is 14 amino acids long. Germline assignment: CDR1 SGHRS and CDR2 YFSETQ. V lost 2 bases and J lost 2, with 11 bases in between. CDR3 sequence (DNA): TGCGCCAGCAGCTTCAAGACCGGAGCCTACGAGCAGTACTTC. Encoded protein: CASSFKTGAYEQYF.

There are a few counts of this clone. This sequence joins TRBV19 and TRBJ1-1; possible D gene TRBD1, 6 bases. V was clipped by 5 bases and J by 2 bases, with 21 bases between them. Germline V lookup: CDR1 LNHDA, CDR2 SQIVND (reference sequence). This CDR3 is built from 17 residues. CDR3 nucleotides: TGTGCCAGTAGTCCTCGGGCAGGGGCGAGATTAAACACTGAAGCTTTCTTT. This codes for CASSPRAGARLNTEAFF.

This chain connects TRBV6-4 to TRBJ2-1; 13 positions agree with TRBD2. The V gene's germline CDR1 is MRHNA and CDR2 SNTAGT. J gave up 9 bases and V 6 bases, and 8 bases lay outside the gene matches. The CDR3 totals 15 residues. This CDR3 reads CASRPGTSGNSEQFF. The CDR3 DNA reads as TGTGCCAGCAGACCCGGGACTAGCGGGAATAGTGAGCAGTTCTTC.

The J gene is TRBJ2-7, the V gene TRBV19; D might be TRBD2 (6 bases). Germline loops: CDR1 LNHDA, CDR2 SQIVND (reference sequence). The CDR3 covers 14 residues. Trimming took 0 bases from V and 4 from J, leaving 10 bases between them. The CDR3 here is CASSIEEGRYEQYF. CDR3 nucleotide sequence: TGTGCCAGTAGTATAGAGGAGGGTCGGTACGAGCAGTACTTC.

Here the CDR3 reads CASRSSGRGETQYF. CDR3 DNA: TGTGCCAGCCGAAGTTCCGGCCGTGGAGAGACCCAGTACTTC. The chain is built from TRBV19 and TRBJ2-5, with unresolved D. Deletions cut 9 bases from V and 4 bases from J, with 18 bases between. Germline lookup yields CDR1 LNHDA and CDR2 SQIVND (reference sequence). This CDR3 contains 14 residues.

On this clone itself: Other nucleotide sequences in the sample specify the same CDR3. The rearrangement links TRBV7-2 to TRBJ2-7; possible D gene TRBD1, 7 bases. V shed 1 base and J shed 2 bases, with 12 bases lying between them. This CDR3 is 15 amino acids long. Germline V gives CDR1 SGHTA, CDR2 FQGNSA. CDR3 sequence: CASSLGAGGTYEQYF. Here the CDR3 DNA reads TGTGCCAGCAGCTTAGGGGCAGGGGGGACCTACGAGCAGTACTTC.

The chain couples TRBV2 to TRBJ2-7, with D unclear. Trimming removed 3 bases at V and 6 bases at J, with 9 bases between. In germline, CDR1 is SNHLY, CDR2 FYNNEI. This CDR3 region has 12 residues. The DNA for the CDR3 is TGTGCCAGCAGTGAGTCCAGACGCGAGCAGTACTTC. Encoded protein: CASSESRREQYF.

The V call is TRBV10-1, the J call TRBJ2-2; D uncertain. V was shortened by 2 bases and J by 1 base, with 8 bases between the two germline ends. The germline CDR1 and CDR2 sequences are WNHNN and SYGVQD (reference sequence). This CDR3 region has 15 residues. The CDR3 bases are TGCGCCAGCAGTGAGATCGCCGTGAACACCGGGGAGCTGTTTTTT. This translates into CASSEIAVNTGELFF.

V is TRBV5-1 and J is TRBJ1-1, with 8 positions matching TRBD1. The CDR3 extends over 14 amino acids. J gave up 1 base and V 4 bases, and 3 bases lay outside the gene matches. CDR1 and CDR2 (germline): SGHRS, YFSETQ. The CDR3 region has the DNA TGCGCCAGCAGCACGGGACAGGCGAACACTGAAGCTTTCTTT. This codes for CASSTGQANTEAFF.